This T cell receptor (beta chain) was captured by sequencing in a study of beta chain features in type 1 diabetes. Sort purity for all populations was recorded as exceeding 98%. As regards this clone: As yet, its antigen is unknown.

The study's findings and limits: Patients' naive, central memory and regulatory TCRB repertoires appeared more alike than those of healthy donors. Patients with Type 1 diabetes showed moderately but significantly shorter TCRB CDR3s in all four CD4+ subsets.

V shed 6 bases, J shed 4 bases, and the junction held 4 bases outside the gene matches. In germline, CDR1 is SGHRS, CDR2 YFSETQ. The CDR3 extends over 13 amino acids. Expressed TCRB transcripts were sequenced because the entire RNA isolate underwent reverse transcription. Assay used: immunoSEQ multiplex PCR; TCRdb lists only in-frame clones, some missing. The sample has approximately 250,000 clones; around 9.6% are singletons. The chain has TRBV5-1 and TRBJ2-7; 10 positions agree with TRBD1. This clonotype was sampled from a woman under 30 in good health. The sequenced material came from naive CD4+ T cells from blood. The CDR3 DNA follows: TGCGCCAGCAACTGGGACAGGGGTTACGAGCAGTACTTC. Protein product: CASNWDRGYEQYF.